Listed here are 5 T cell receptor beta chains from one sample, sequenced in a study of beta chain features in type 1 diabetes (dated by TCRdb to 2016 to 2019). The library was generated by the immunoSEQ multiplex PCR assay. The entire amount of isolated RNA was reverse transcribed using the High Capacity cDNA Reverse Transcription Kit, so the sequenced TCRB transcripts were expressed ones. This immuneACCESS table, as held by TCRdb, lists in-frame sequences with V and J called but not all clones. Of the missing ones, under half trace to an unresolved V gene in checked studies; the others have no known cause. Counted in this sample were 310,000 or so clones; roughly 9.6% of them appeared once. Over 0.015% of the sample comes from the top ten. The source material was naive CD4+ T cells from blood. The intended sense of this specimen's cell subset or site label: true naive CD4+ T cells. Source of these receptors: a woman aged 25 to 45 in good health.

This clone appeared a few times. The CDR3 here is CSVEGASYGYTF. Written as DNA, the CDR3 is TGCAGCGTTGAGGGGGCGAGCTATGGCTACACCTTC. The V gene is TRBV29-1, the J gene TRBJ1-2; TRBD1 might be the D (6 bases). V dropped 3 bases and J dropped 4 bases, with 9 bases sitting between them. The CDR3 runs to 12 residues. Looked up from germline, CDR1 is SQVTM and CDR2 is ANQGSEA.

This chain uses TRBV6-5 with TRBJ1-5; no reliable D call. The CDR3 spans 13 residues. Germline V gives CDR1 MNHEY, CDR2 SVGAGI. Trimming removed 2 bases at V and 1 base at J, with 3 bases between. For the CDR3, the DNA is TGTGCCAGCAGTTACCGGAGCAATCAGCCCCAGCATTTT. Translated: CASSYRSNQPQHF.

The genes are TRBV28 and TRBJ2-1, with 7 bases that match TRBD1. The length of the CDR3 is 15 residues. Germline CDR1 and CDR2: MDHEN and SYDVKM. J lost 6 bases, V lost 6 bases, and 11 bases had no gene match. The CDR3 protein is CASSSRDRHGNEQFF. The CDR3 nucleotides read TGTGCCAGCAGCTCTCGGGACAGACACGGCAATGAGCAGTTCTTC.

The genes are TRBV7-3 and TRBJ2-5; D is possibly TRBD2 (6 bases). Germline values: CDR1 SGHTA, CDR2 FQGTGA. Trimming stripped 3 bases from V and 5 bases from J, with 13 bases between. The length of the CDR3 is 14 residues. The CDR3 sequence: CASSFGGLGETQYF. CDR3 nucleotides: TGTGCCAGCAGCTTTGGAGGGTTGGGTGAGACCCAGTACTTC.

This clone has only a few counts. This chain connects TRBV6-5 to TRBJ2-2; 9 bases map to TRBD2. The CDR3 has 15 residues. From germline, CDR1 is MNHEY and CDR2 SVGAGI. Trimming took 5 bases from V and 4 from J; bases not matched to a gene: 5. CDR3 sequence: CASSIAGVSTGELFF. The CDR3 nucleotides read TGTGCCAGCAGTATAGCGGGAGTAAGCACCGGGGAGCTGTTTTTT.